This is a list of T cell receptor beta chains from one sample in a study of siplizumab effects on memory and regulatory T cells. Measured with immunoSEQ multiplex PCR; TCRdb has only the in-frame clones, and not every one. Of some 100,000 clones detected, around 94% appear once; the ten largest clones hold roughly 0.61%. What was sequenced was Tregs sorted from blood. These receptors came from a human donor in good health. Each CDR3 is given without its conserved first and last residue.

j_gene,v_gene,CDR3aa
TRBJ2-2,TRBV18,ASSPVTANTGELF
TRBJ1-4,TRBV4-2,ASSQDHGKEKLF
TRBJ2-1,TRBV7-3,ASSLTRTSGRYNEQF
TRBJ2-3,TRBV7-6,ASSLVPGGKGDTQY
TRBJ2-1,TRBV11-2,ASSLSSGRVSVVYGEQF
TRBJ2-1,TRBV6-1,ATNRLDEQF
TRBJ2-7,TRBV5-1,ASSLAPSSGYEQY
TRBJ1-4,TRBV28,ASSLPGTGEEKLF
TRBJ2-5,TRBV5-6,ASSLPQYQETQY
TRBJ2-6,TRBV7-8,ASSPTNSGANVLT
TRBJ2-3,TRBV5-5,ASSLGLAVGDTQY
TRBJ1-3,TRBV28,ATRRNTIY
TRBJ2-7,TRBV28,ASSFLSGNKAAYEQY
TRBJ2-2,TRBV2,ASRLEGTNTGELF
TRBJ1-6,TRBV28,ASSYRTGRSPLH
TRBJ2-3,TRBV19,ASSIKGGETDTQY
TRBJ2-1,TRBV5-1,ASSFIRSPTNEQF
TRBJ2-1,TRBV5-4,ASIRFSYNEQF
TRBJ2-2,TRBV7-3,ASSSRGIGGAGELF
TRBJ2-7,TRBV28,ASRYRGDSYEQY
TRBJ1-1,TRBV27,ASSLSRGNRNTEAF
TRBJ1-1,TRBV5-1,ASSSMTGEAEAF
TRBJ2-5,TRBV28,ASSLFWAREETQY
TRBJ1-1,TRBV18,ASSPLTETEAF
TRBJ1-5,TRBV6-6,ASSYRVGPQH
TRBJ1-3,TRBV11-1,ASSLSWGRGNTIY
TRBJ2-7,TRBV11-2,ASSLDGISYEQY
TRBJ2-7,TRBV6-5,ASSYNRFTYEQY
TRBJ2-5,TRBV18,ASSPGSQETQY
TRBJ1-6,TRBV6-6,ASTHSGTYNSPLH
TRBJ2-7,TRBV4-2,ASSQYVGSSYEQY
TRBJ2-7,TRBV10-1,ASSLTSGSEYEQY
TRBJ1-3,TRBV28,ASSEKGRLGSGNTIY
TRBJ1-4,TRBV6-1,ASSSTGAGIEKLF
TRBJ2-7,TRBV5-6,ASSLRAGVWEQY
TRBJ2-1,TRBV7-2,ASSLAGAYNEQF
TRBJ2-3,TRBV5-4,ASSFDPPPDTQY
TRBJ1-2,TRBV6-6,ASSSSGANYGYT
TRBJ2-3,TRBV5-1,ASSWRRGGARADTQY
TRBJ2-1,TRBV5-1,ASSFIASASYNEQF
TRBJ2-1,TRBV7-3,ASSARLAGAYNEQF
TRBJ2-7,TRBV6-5,ASRRTGFHEQY
TRBJ2-7,TRBV11-3,ATPGQSSYEQY
TRBJ2-1,TRBV5-4,ASSLLLADNEQF
TRBJ2-3,TRBV10-2,ASLQGSTDTQY
TRBJ1-1,TRBV28,ASGQGFTEAF
TRBJ1-1,TRBV19,ASSMYTEAF
TRBJ2-1,TRBV30,AKEVSGVYNEQF
TRBJ1-2,TRBV19,ASSIGVWPGYT
TRBJ2-5,TRBV5-4,ASSLTRETQY
TRBJ2-7,TRBV27,ASSLGRAGEQY